The rows below give T cell receptor beta chains drawn from one sample of a study of blood T cell repertoires in COVID-19. TCRdb's copy holds only in-frame clones and misses some; the assay was immunoSEQ multiplex PCR. The sample holds fewer than 150,000 clones, less than 85% seen once. The sequenced sample consisted of peripheral blood. The receptors come from a woman of 80 years or more in a cohort sampled during active or convalescent COVID-19. CDR3s include the opening cysteine and the closing phenylalanine or tryptophan. D genes are given only for firm matches. Clone size appears in some rows only: once, few, many, or a class for an expanded clone.

>TRBV19|TRBD1|few|TRBJ2-7|14
TGTGCCAGTAGTATCCCCGGACAGGGCTACGAGCAGTACTTC
CASSIPGQGYEQYF
>TRBV5-6|NA|few|TRBJ2-3|15
TGTGCCAGCAGCTTAATAGGACTTAGCACAGATACGCAGTATTTT
CASSLIGLSTDTQYF
>TRBV5-1|TRBD2|NA|TRBJ2-1|15
TGCGCCAGCAGGTTAGGCGGGGGGTCCCACAATGAGCAGTTCTTC
CASRLGGGSHNEQFF
>TRBV13|TRBD2|NA|TRBJ2-1|16
TGTGCCAGCAGCTTATGGGCGGGGGGGGCCTACAATGAGCAGTTCTTC
CASSLWAGGAYNEQFF
>TRBV4-1|NA|NA|TRBJ2-7|15
TGCGCCAGCAGCCAAACCGGGACAAGCTTCGACGAGCAGTACTTC
CASSQTGTSFDEQYF
>TRBV9|NA|once|TRBJ1-4|15
TGTGCCAGCAGCCCCTCGGGGGGCGTTAGTGAAAAACTGTTTTTT
CASSPSGGVSEKLFF
>TRBV6-6|TRBD1|NA|TRBJ1-6|15
TGTGCCAGCAGTTACCCGACAGGGATGCAATCACCCCTCCACTTT
CASSYPTGMQSPLHF
>TRBV7-2|NA|NA|TRBJ1-1|16
TGTGCCAGCAGCCCGCAGGGCGGGGTAGGGAACACTGAAGCTTTCTTT
CASSPQGGVGNTEAFF
>TRBV18|TRBD1|NA|TRBJ2-2|15
TGTGCCAGCTCACCACGAACAGGGGGCACCGGGGAGCTGTTTTTT
CASSPRTGGTGELFF
>TRBV9|NA|NA|TRBJ1-3|15
TGTGCCAGCAGCAACAGCGGAGGTCCTGGAAACACCATATATTTT
CASSNSGGPGNTIYF
>TRBV6-5|NA|NA|TRBJ2-4|14
TGTGCCAGCAGCAATACAGGGATATCGGTCATTCAGTACTTC
CASSNTGISVIQYF
>TRBV5-6|TRBD1|once|TRBJ1-3|16
TGTGCCAGCAGCTTGCAGGGGGCGCTTACTGGAAACACCATATATTTT
CASSLQGALTGNTIYF
>TRBV11-1|NA|NA|TRBJ1-1|16
TGTGCCAGCAGCTTAGGGGACAAGAGGGTGAACACTGAAGCTTTCTTT
CASSLGDKRVNTEAFF
>TRBV10-3|TRBD2|NA|TRBJ2-1|18
TGTGCCATCAGTGAGTCGTTCGGGGGGCTAGCGGGGAGGAATGAGCAGTTCTTC
CAISESFGGLAGRNEQFF
>TRBV18|TRBD2|NA|TRBJ2-1|14
TGTGCCAGCTCACCTGGACTAGCGGGCGGTGAGCAGTTCTTC
CASSPGLAGGEQFF
>TRBV28|NA|NA|TRBJ1-4|13
TGTGCCAGCAGTTTTTCGGGTGTGGAAAAACTGTTTTTT
CASSFSGVEKLFF
>TRBV5-6|TRBD1|few|TRBJ2-7|15
TGTGCCAGCAGCCCCGGGACAGGAACCTCCTACGAGCAGTACTTC
CASSPGTGTSYEQYF
>TRBV5-4|TRBD1|NA|TRBJ1-2|13
TGTGCCAGCAGCCAGGACAGGGAGAGTGGCTACACCTTC
CASSQDRESGYTF
>TRBV5-6|NA|few|TRBJ2-1|17
TGTGCCAGCAGCCGAAGCGGAGCGGGCCCTTCCTACAATGAGCAGTTCTTC
CASSRSGAGPSYNEQFF
>TRBV9|NA|NA|TRBJ1-3|13
TGTGCCAGCAGCGGGACTGACGGAAACACCATATATTTT
CASSGTDGNTIYF
>TRBV19|TRBD2|NA|TRBJ2-5|14
TGTGCCACCCGCCGTGGCGGGGGGCAAGAGACCCAGTACTTC
CATRRGGGQETQYF
>TRBV29-1|TRBD1|NA|TRBJ1-3|14
TGCAGCGTGAGGACAGGCATCTCTGGAAACACCATATATTTT
CSVRTGISGNTIYF
>TRBV7-9|TRBD1|NA|TRBJ1-4|15
TGTGCCAGCAGCCTTACAGGGGTGGGTGCTGAAAAACTGTTTTTT
CASSLTGVGAEKLFF
>TRBV11-3|TRBD2|NA|TRBJ2-7|14
TGTGCCAGCAGCTTGGGGCGGGGGGCCTACGAGCAGTACTTC
CASSLGRGAYEQYF
>TRBV6-1|TRBD2|NA|TRBJ2-3|18
TGTGCCAGCAGTGAACCCAGCGGGGGGTCTAGGTTGACAGATACGCAGTATTTT
CASSEPSGGSRLTDTQYF
>TRBV5-6|NA|NA|TRBJ2-3|15
TGTGCCAGCAGCTTGGGGAGATACGGCACAGATACGCAGTATTTT
CASSLGRYGTDTQYF
>TRBV2|TRBD1|NA|TRBJ1-1|14
TGTGCCAGCAGCCGACAGGGTGTGGGCACTGAAGCTTTCTTT
CASSRQGVGTEAFF
>TRBV30|TRBD2|NA|TRBJ2-1|13
TGTGCCTGGAGTCGCGGGGGGGCTAATGAGCAGTTCTTC
CAWSRGGANEQFF
>TRBV2|NA|NA|TRBJ1-2|15
TGTGCCAGCAGTGATGAGTCAGGACTGATGGGGGGCTACACCTTC
CASSDESGLMGGYTF
>TRBV28|NA|NA|TRBJ1-6|16
TGTGCCAGCAGACCTTCAGGGGCGGGCTATAATTCACCCCTCCACTTT
CASRPSGAGYNSPLHF
>TRBV9|NA|NA|TRBJ2-1|16
TGTGCCAGCAGCGCCTGGGGGGGCCGCTCCTACAATGAGCAGTTCTTC
CASSAWGGRSYNEQFF
>TRBV28|TRBD2|NA|TRBJ2-3|16
TGTGCCAGCAGTTTATGGGCGGGGGAGAGCACAGATACGCAGTATTTT
CASSLWAGESTDTQYF
>TRBV28|TRBD2|NA|TRBJ2-1|19
TGTGCCAGCAGTTCCCCCTGGGGTGGAAGCGGGGGGGTTCTCGATGAGCAGTTCTTC
CASSSPWGGSGGVLDEQFF